This TCR beta chain originates from a study of beta chain features in type 1 diabetes listed by TCRdb under 2018. In terms of the full investigation: No differences in mean age, gender distribution, total cell number or subset yield were found between patients and healthy donors. A total of about 100,000,000 sorted cells were examined across all samples, and RNA yield correlated strongly with the number of cells per subset. The study compared TCRB repertoires of sorted circulating CD4+ T cell subsets between recently diagnosed type 1 diabetes patients and matched healthy donors. Naive and central memory subsets were obtained from all 30 or so donors, but regulatory and stem cell-like memory subsets were isolated from only 8 patients and roughly eight healthy donors. Paper-wide results and their limitations: Naive, central memory and regulatory TCRB repertoires appeared more similar among patients than among healthy donors. Fewer insertions and more nucleotide deletions at VDJ recombination sites were observed in patients with type 1 diabetes, implying thymic rearrangement abnormalities. PCR might favor shorter templates, but patient and control samples were amplified and corrected together, so any skew would affect both groups equally. In all four CD4+ subsets, TCRB CDR3 length was moderately but significantly shorter in type 1 diabetes patients. Because the HLA sub-analyses included only small numbers of individuals, any influence of HLA type on TCRB rearrangement was left unresolved. Because cDNA was sequenced instead of genomic DNA, highly expressing activated cells could be over-represented, though the groups showed no difference in activation or CD3 levels.

The entire isolated RNA was reverse transcribed using the High Capacity cDNA Reverse Transcription Kit, and thus expressed TCRB transcripts were sequenced. Naive, central memory and regulatory T cell samples underwent deep immunoSEQ sequencing, averaging around 4 million total reads per sample. After sorted cells were lysed in RLT buffer, RNA was extracted with DNase-treated RNeasy Micro or Mini kits, with the choice depending on cell number. To prevent cross-contamination, each cell subset was processed individually, whereas patient and healthy donor samples were processed jointly. Using the immunoSEQ multiplex PCR, TCRB sequences were amplified from cDNA into 87-bp fragments spanning the CDR3 region. Sequencing of the amplicons was done on the Illumina HiSeq platform. The paper's data handling went like this. PCR bias was corrected computationally using synthetic template baselines, and reads within Hamming distance 2 were collapsed, with unmergeable singletons discarded. Reads were aligned against IMGT so that V, D and J genes, CDR3 length and insertions or deletions at six rearrangement sites could be assigned. Within each subset, clonotype counts were normalized to sorted cell number, and only after that were true diversity and Gini coefficients computed with the tcR R package. The overlap coefficient, calculated on TCRB nucleotide sequences, was used to measure repertoire sharing. As a proxy for the pre-selection repertoire, out-of-frame TCRB sequences from naive cells were analyzed. TCRdb took over this immuneACCESS table, retaining in-frame rearrangements with V and J assigned. Such tables are incomplete; in checked studies, under half of the missing clones stem from an unresolved V gene, and the remainder is unexplained. That table is the source of V, J and clone size, and D and trimming were worked out from the DNA. Within this sample are some 900,000 clones, with under 20% of them counted one time only. The top ten hold 0.023% of the sample.

This clone was observed a handful of times. Which antigen it targets is not known. Base qualities are not recorded, but no much larger clone differs from it by a single base. Each donor gave one peripheral blood draw, roughly 120 mL on average, collected into heparinised tubes. A BD FACSAria II was used to sort naive, central memory, regulatory and stem cell-like memory CD4+ T cells with a panel that included CD45RO, CCR7, CD25, CD127, CD95 and CD27. Purity was above 98% for every sorted population. Right away, PBMCs were isolated by Lymphoprep density gradient centrifugation and were stained directly, with no culture step. So that batch effects would be minimized, each experiment stained and sorted samples in pairs, pairing one healthy donor with one patient. Including the terminal cysteine and phenylalanine, the CDR3 comprises 14 residues. The sequence is cut down to CDR3 DNA, 42 bases in frame from base 1. The junction carries 12 bases between V and J, which are trimmed by 3 bases and 6 bases respectively. Via the germline V gene (reference sequence), CDR1 is SEHNR and CDR2 FQNEAQ.

The sequence was obtained from a woman younger than 30 in good health. The chain couples TRBV7-9 to TRBJ2-1; the D element might be TRBD1 or TRBD2, as each aligns at 5 bases. What was sequenced was naive CD4+ T cells from blood. Explained via the paper, the cell subset or site label denotes: true naive CD4+ T cells. The CDR3 protein is CASSFWGNPNEQFF. In nucleotide form, the sequence is TGTGCCAGCAGCTTCTGGGGGAACCCCAATGAGCAGTTCTTC.